This TCR beta chain was recorded in a study of molecular identifiers for immune sequencing clone quantification. Background on the study: Four portions were sequenced after RNA from around 20,000 or 99,000 naive CD8 cells was split five ways in replicates. Whole-study results and caveats: The study found clones above 20 RNA copies held over 98% of effector molecules and under 1% in naive cells.

This clonotype was seen repeatedly, ten times or more. Its antigen is undetermined. The CDR3 has 14 residues. V dropped 5 bases and J dropped 5 bases, with 13 bases sitting between them. The germline CDR1 and CDR2 sequences are MNHEY and SVGAGI. TCRdb analysed the PCR reads with MiXCR anew, one entry per CDR3 protein. The sample records about 640,000 distinct CDR3 sequences, 15% to 20% being singletons. The chain links TRBV6-5 to TRBJ2-1; D tentatively fits TRBD1 or TRBD2 (6 bases each). The sequencing input was naive CD8+ T cells from blood, with Jurkat cell RNA spiked in. The subset was: FACS-sorted CD8+CD4-CCR7+CD45RA+ naive T cells. The receptor comes from a human donor in good health. Some libraries in this study had Jurkat cell RNA spiked in. CDR3 sequence (DNA): TGTGCCAGCAGTAGTACGGGGGCCCACAATGAGCAGTTCTTC. This gives the protein CASSSTGAHNEQFF.